The T cell receptor (beta chain) under discussion was sequenced for a study of Graves' ophthalmopathy and Graves' hyperthyroidism. This clonotype was seen a few times. Amplification from RNA transcripts yielded the TCR beta CDR3 regions. RT-PCR in the first round used HTBI primers; a second-round multiplex PCR followed. TCRdb re-derived calls from the multiplex PCR reads in MiXCR, one entry per CDR3 protein. Of hundreds of thousands of distinct CDR3 sequences in the sample, approximately 40% were seen once. V was clipped by 6 bases and J by 1 base; unmatched bases: 2. This CDR3 spans 14 amino acids. The germline V gene has CDR1 SEHNR and CDR2 FQNEAQ (reference sequence).

The sequence came from an adult man with Graves' ophthalmopathy. Source material: peripheral blood. The J gene is TRBJ2-5, the V gene TRBV7-9; 10 nucleotides align to TRBD2. The CDR3 sequence is CASSTSGVQETQYF. The DNA of the CDR3 is TGTGCCAGCAGTACTAGCGGGGTCCAAGAGACCCAGTACTTC.